The rows below give T cell receptor beta chains drawn from one sample of a study of T cell repertoires in cytomegalovirus infection. The antigens these receptors bind are not known. In TCRdb, the reads were re-called with MiXCR into one record per CDR3 protein. This sample has roughly 310,000 distinct CDR3 sequences; 29% occur once, and the top ten carry 20%. Sequences were derived from cultured PBMCs, sampled from culture after CMV antigen stimulation. The origin of the receptors is a human donor in good health (CMV status not recorded). Some clones in this sample may be carry-over from other donors' samples. Each CDR3 is given with its conserved first and last residue. The order of the fields is V gene, clone size, J gene, D gene, CDR3 DNA, CDR3 protein. The D gene is left open where the match is weak. Size tells how often a clone was seen (once, few, many) or the class of an expanded clone, and some rows leave it out.

>TRBV14|many|TRBJ1-3|-
TGTGCCAGCAGCCTTGTTGGACAGCCTGGAAACACCATATATTTT
CASSLVGQPGNTIYF
>TRBV28|many|TRBJ2-7|TRBD1
TGTGCCAGCCTACCCACAGGACAGGGGGCCAAAGAGCAGTACTTC
CASLPTGQGAKEQYF
>TRBV19|few|TRBJ1-6|TRBD1
TGTGCCAGTAGCTCCGACAGGGTGGTTTCACCCCTCCACTTT
CASSSDRVVSPLHF
>TRBV7-2|-|TRBJ2-7|-
TGTGCCAGCAGCCCGTCACAGGGCAGGGAGTACGAGCAGTACTTC
CASSPSQGREYEQYF
>TRBV20-1|-|TRBJ1-6|TRBD1
TGCAGTGCCCTAAGGGACAGGATGAATTCACCCCTCCACTTT
CSALRDRMNSPLHF
>TRBV11-3|-|TRBJ1-1|-
TGTGCCAGCAGCCATCGTTCCGGGACGGCGAACACTGAAGCTTTCTTT
CASSHRSGTANTEAFF
>TRBV9|-|TRBJ1-1|TRBD1
TGTGCCAGCAGCGTCCGGACAGGGGGTGATGAAGCTTTCTTT
CASSVRTGGDEAFF
>TRBV27|-|TRBJ1-1|-
TGTGCCAGCAGGGATCCAGGGGATGAAGCTTTCTTT
CASRDPGDEAFF
>TRBV19|few|TRBJ2-1|TRBD1
TGTGCCAGTAGAGATTCAGGGGGATCAGAGGAGCAGTTCTTC
CASRDSGGSEEQFF
>TRBV10-3|few|TRBJ1-1|TRBD1
TGTGCCATCAGTGGGGCGACAGGGGCTGGGACTGAAGCTTTCTTT
CAISGATGAGTEAFF
>TRBV12-5|-|TRBJ2-2|-
TGTGCTAGTGGATTGGACCCCACCGGGGAGCTGTTTTTT
CASGLDPTGELFF
>TRBV12-3/TRBV12-4|few|TRBJ1-1|-
TGTGCCAGCTCATCAAGTGGAAATGAAGCTTTCTTT
CASSSSGNEAFF